Below, 16 T cell receptor beta chains from the same sample are listed, as sequenced in a study of vaccination and CD4 T cells after COVID-19. TCRdb re-called the PCR reads with MiXCR, one entry per CDR3 protein. This sample has 15,000 to 20,000 distinct CDR3 sequences, with roughly 62% found just once. Sequenced material: CD4+ T cells from blood, taken after SARS-CoV-2 vaccination. Receptor source: a human donor who had recovered from COVID-19.

The rearrangement joins TRBV18 to TRBJ2-2; D is uncertain. CDR3 size: 15 residues. Germline CDR1 KGHSH, CDR2 LQKENI. Trimming took 2 bases from V and 1 from J, leaving 8 bases between them. CDR3 bases: TGTGCCAGCTCACCAGCTCAGATGAACACCGGGGAGCTGTTTTTT. This translates into CASSPAQMNTGELFF.

The chain is built from TRBV20-1 and TRBJ2-3; no clear D gene. This CDR3 spans 14 amino acids. CDR1 is DFQATT, CDR2 SNEGSKA, per germline (reference sequence). Trimming stripped 1 base from V and 1 base from J, with 9 bases between. CDR3 DNA: TGCAGTGCTAGAGTAGCCGACGGCACAGATACGCAGTATTTT. Amino acids: CSARVADGTDTQYF.

This clonotype was detected only a few times. The chain joins TRBV6-5 to TRBJ1-5; no reliable D call. Trimming removed 0 bases from V and 0 bases from J, with 6 bases in between. CDR3 size: 15 residues. Germline V gene lookup returns CDR1 MNHEY and CDR2 SVGAGI. The CDR3 protein is CASSYSFSSNQPQHF. The CDR3 bases are TGTGCCAGCAGTTACTCTTTCAGTAGCAATCAGCCCCAGCATTTT.

The sample holds one count of this clonotype. J is TRBJ2-7 and V is TRBV20-1; 9 positions match TRBD2. In germline, CDR1 is DFQATT, CDR2 SNEGSKA (reference sequence). The CDR3 runs 15 residues. V lost 6 bases and J lost 4; bases outside the gene matches: 13. CDR3 bases: TGCAGTGCCACCAGAGGGGTTAGCGGGAGTTACGAGCAGTACTTC. This sequence encodes CSATRGVSGSYEQYF.

This clonotype was seen a few times. V usage is TRBV28 and J usage is TRBJ2-5; 8 bases are shared with TRBD2. Germline assignment: CDR1 MDHEN and CDR2 SYDVKM. The CDR3 extends over 14 amino acids. V gave up 6 bases and J gave up 5 bases; unmatched junction bases: 8. CDR3 nucleotides: TGTGCCAGCAGGCAACACGGGGGGGAGGAGACCCAGTACTTC. Translating it yields CASRQHGGEETQYF.

V and J are TRBV6-1 and TRBJ2-7; 12 positions match TRBD2. V trimming: 5 bases; J trimming: 8 bases; junction bases outside the gene matches: 7. CDR1 is MNHNS, CDR2 SASEGT, per germline. The CDR3 covers 14 residues. The CDR3 protein is CASSPTSGSKQQYF. The CDR3, as DNA: TGTGCCAGCAGTCCGACTAGCGGGAGTAAACAGCAGTACTTC.

This chain joins TRBV2 and TRBJ2-5; TRBD2 matches 13 bases. Germline V CDR1 and CDR2: SNHLY, FYNNEI. This CDR3 region has 15 residues. The V and J ends lost 5 bases and 5 bases, in that order; junction bases with no gene match: 5. The CDR3 spells CASSWGLAGPETQYF. For the CDR3, the DNA is TGTGCCAGCAGTTGGGGACTAGCGGGACCGGAGACCCAGTACTTC.

The V gene is TRBV2, the J gene TRBJ2-5; 10 bases match TRBD2. This CDR3 comprises 15 residues. The V gene's germline CDR1 is SNHLY and CDR2 FYNNEI. Unmatched junction bases numbered 6, after V lost 3 bases and J lost 5 bases. CDR3 sequence: CASSEASGRWETQYF. The CDR3 nucleotides are TGTGCCAGCAGTGAGGCTAGCGGGAGATGGGAGACCCAGTACTTC. Full variable domain (outside the CDR3, taken from reference TRBV2 and TRBJ2-5): EPEVTQTPSHQVTQMGQEVILRCVPISNHLYFYWYRQILGQKVEFLVSFYNNEISEKSEIFDDQFSVERPDGSNFTLKIRSTKLEDSAMYFCASSEASGRWETQYFGPGTRLLVL.

There are a few counts of this clonotype. The chain couples TRBV24-1 to TRBJ2-3; no firm D call. This CDR3 is 14 amino acids long. CDR1 is KGHDR, CDR2 SFDVKD, per germline. The ends were cut back, 3 bases at V and 1 base at J, with 7 bases in the middle. The CDR3 spells CATSDTTGTDTQYF. For the CDR3, the DNA is TGTGCCACCAGTGATACGACGGGCACAGATACGCAGTATTTT.

This rearrangement joins TRBV19 to TRBJ2-3, with D unclear. This CDR3 is built from 12 residues. Trimming took off 6 bases at V and 2 bases at J, with 6 bases between the two ends. The germline V gene has CDR1 LNHDA and CDR2 SQIVND (reference sequence). CDR3 DNA: TGTGCCAGTAGCAGGAACACAGATACGCAGTATTTT. This gives the protein CASSRNTDTQYF.

The chain uses TRBV20-1 and TRBJ2-4; 10 bases agree with TRBD1. This CDR3 region has 16 residues. With V trimmed by 6 bases and J by 2 bases, 10 bases remained unmatched. Germline loops: CDR1 DFQATT, CDR2 SNEGSKA (reference sequence). In DNA form, the CDR3 reads TGCAGTGCCGACCGAGACAGGGGGCAGACCAAAAACATTCAGTACTTC. This gives the protein CSADRDRGQTKNIQYF.

This chain links TRBV2 with TRBJ1-5; the D is unclear. Trimming cost V 6 bases and J 5 bases, with 11 bases left between them. Germline CDR1 reads SNHLY; CDR2 reads FYNNEI. This CDR3 comprises 13 residues. The CDR3 coding sequence is TGTGCCAGCAGCGTCCGCACCGATCAGCCCCAGCATTTT. Protein sequence: CASSVRTDQPQHF.

The rearrangement links TRBV6-1 to TRBJ2-2; the D gene is possibly TRBD2 (5 bases). The V end was cut by 6 bases, the J end by 9 bases, with 26 bases between. The CDR3 totals 17 residues. CDR1 is MNHNS and CDR2 is SASEGT in the germline V gene. This chain's CDR3 is CASRERPTRAEHRELFF. The CDR3 nucleotides are TGTGCCAGCAGAGAGCGGCCGACGAGGGCCGAACATAGGGAGCTGTTTTTT.

In the case of this clonotype: One junction end disagrees with the germline gene, perhaps due to a read error. This chain connects TRBV20-1 to TRBJ2-7, with D maybe TRBD1 (6 bases). CDR3 length: 15 amino acids. Germline V gene lookup returns CDR1 DFQATT and CDR2 SNEGSKA (reference sequence). The CDR3 DNA reads as TGCAGTGGGATTGAGCCGGGACAAAAGTCCTACGGGCAGTACTTC. Translating gives CSGIEPGQKSYGQYF.

V usage is TRBV28 and J usage is TRBJ1-5, with D tentatively TRBD1 (6 bases). Germline V gene data show CDR1 as MDHEN and CDR2 as SYDVKM. CDR3 length: 15 residues. Trimming removed 1 base at V and 5 bases at J, with 12 bases between. CDR3 sequence reads: CASSLLQGDDQPQHF. The CDR3 nucleotides read TGTGCCAGCAGTTTATTACAGGGAGATGATCAGCCCCAGCATTTT.

The rearrangement links TRBV28 to TRBJ1-6; D is uncertain. The ends were cut back, 6 bases at V and 7 bases at J, with 4 bases in the middle. Germline V gene data show CDR1 as MDHEN and CDR2 as SYDVKM. CDR3 length equals 11 residues. The CDR3 nucleotides read TGTGCCAGCAGGATGAATTCACCCCTCCACTTT. Amino acid sequence: CASRMNSPLHF.